The T cell receptor beta chain described here comes from a study of regulatory T cells in long-lasting Graves disease. Study-wide context: Over 5 years of antithyroid drugs plus positive TSH receptor antibodies defined persistent Graves' disease.

This CDR3 spans 14 amino acids. V gave up 4 bases and J gave up 4 bases, with 11 bases separating them. Germline V gene data show CDR1 as MNHNS and CDR2 as SASEGT. TCR beta libraries were built with iRepertoire HTBI primers and Arm-PCR of CDR3 regions. TCRdb analysed the multiplex PCR reads with MiXCR anew, one entry per CDR3 protein. The table records roughly 300,000 distinct CDR3 sequences, roughly 21% of them present only once. Study-level findings and limits: Persistent cases favored TRBV28, TRBJ1-2 and TRBJ2-5.

A note on this clonotype: Its cognate antigen is unknown.

Time point: persistent/refractory GD, antithyroid drugs over 5 years with positive TRAb. Researchers made the TCR library from RNA that was extracted from PBMCs. Per American Thyroid Association guidelines, Graves' disease was diagnosed. All patients originated from an endocrinology department located in Xi'an, China. The source is a female donor with Graves disease. This chain joins TRBV6-1 and TRBJ1-3, with a possible D match to TRBD1 (5 bases). Here the sequenced sample was peripheral blood mononuclear cells (PBMCs), taken when the disease was refractory, from a patient treated with antithyroid drugs. The CDR3 DNA reads TGTGCCAGCAGTGCCGGGACTGAAGGAAACACCATATATTTT. This codes for CASSAGTEGNTIYF.